The 3 T cell receptor beta chains in this list originate from one sample, sequenced in a study of blood T cell repertoires in COVID-19. The data were produced by immunoSEQ multiplex PCR, yet TCRdb's version contains in-frame clones alone and is incomplete. The table lists tens of thousands of clones, around 80% of them singletons. Sequenced: peripheral blood. The source of these receptors is a man aged 60-69 years with acute or convalescent COVID-19.

The CDR3 DNA is TGTGCCAGCAGCTTGACTAATTTAGGGAGGTACACTGAAGCTTTCTTT. This encodes CASSLTNLGRYTEAFF. V gene TRBV5-6 combines with J gene TRBJ1-1; D is ambiguous. The V end lost 1 base, the J end lost 3 bases, and 16 bases lay between the germline ends. This CDR3 region has 16 residues. Germline assignment: CDR1 SGHDT and CDR2 YYEEEE. Complete variable domain (other parts from reference TRBV5-6 and TRBJ1-1): DAGVTQSPTHLIKTRGQQVTLRCSPKSGHDTVSWYQQALGQGPQFIFQYYEEEERQRGNFPDRFSGHQFPNYSSELNVNALLLGDSALYLCASSLTNLGRYTEAFFGQGTRLTVV.

In its sample, this clone was seen a few times. The chain joins TRBV28 to TRBJ2-7, with D possibly matching TRBD2 (6 bases). Between the trimmed V and J ends, which lost 6 bases and 3 bases, there was a span of 12 bases. Germline V CDR1 and CDR2: MDHEN, SYDVKM. CDR3 size: 13 residues. The CDR3 reads CASRRGAGYEQYF. CDR3 bases: TGTGCCAGCAGACGCGGGGCGGGCTACGAGCAGTACTTC.

This clone came up once. The chain recombines TRBV13 with TRBJ1-6; weak D call: TRBD1 (6 bases). Trimming pared 5 bases from V and 5 bases from J, leaving 13 bases between. Germline V gives CDR1 PRHDT, CDR2 FYEKMQ (reference sequence). The CDR3 runs 15 residues. The CDR3 protein is CASSRTGYHNSPLHF. The CDR3 nucleotides read TGTGCCAGCAGCCGAACAGGGTATCATAATTCACCCCTCCACTTT.